This is a list of T cell receptor beta chains from one sample in a study of T cell repertoires in ileal Crohn's disease. The data were produced by immunoSEQ multiplex PCR, yet TCRdb's version contains in-frame clones alone and is incomplete. The data contain 17,000 or so clones, 85% to 90% of them singletons. Sequencing was performed on ileal tissue. The receptor source for this set is an adult with Crohn's disease. The CDR3 runs from the conserved cysteine through the conserved F or W. The D gene is left open where the match is weak. Clone size is shown for a subset of rows, as once, few, many or a class of expanded clone.

cdr3_aa cdr3_nt d_call clone_size j_call v_call
CASSRFTSSAYEQYF TGTGCCAGCAGCCGGTTCACTAGCAGTGCCTACGAGCAGTACTTC . . TRBJ2-7 TRBV6-1
CASSPDRGMKMNTEAFF TGTGCCAGCAGCCCGGACAGGGGGATGAAAATGAACACTGAAGCTTTCTTT TRBD1 . TRBJ1-1 TRBV27
CASSDSPGQGNTEAFF TGTGCCAGTAGTGATTCTCCGGGACAGGGGAACACTGAAGCTTTCTTT TRBD1 once TRBJ1-1 TRBV19
CASSSPGTGYGREQFF TGTGCCAGCAGTTCCCCGGGGACAGGATATGGACGGGAGCAGTTCTTC TRBD1 . TRBJ2-1 TRBV27
CASSSMGQARETQYF TGCGCCAGCAGCTCTATGGGACAGGCCCGAGAGACCCAGTACTTC TRBD1 . TRBJ2-5 TRBV5-1
CASRPWGETRNEQFF TGTGCCAGCAGACCGTGGGGGGAGACCCGCAATGAGCAGTTCTTC . . TRBJ2-1 TRBV6-1
CASNSPETGCIKAKNIQYF TGCGCCAGCAATTCACCCGAGACAGGGTGTATTAAGGCCAAAAACATTCAGTACTTC TRBD1 . TRBJ2-4 TRBV10-1
CASSFTRNTEAFF TGCGCCAGCAGCTTCACACGAAACACTGAAGCTTTCTTT . . TRBJ1-1 TRBV5-1
CASSPGTSGRVYNEQFF TGTGCCAGCAGTCCCGGGACTAGCGGGAGGGTGTACAATGAGCAGTTCTTC TRBD2 . TRBJ2-1 TRBV28
CARRPTVSGNTIYF TGTGCCAGACGTCCGACAGTCTCTGGAAACACCATATATTTT . . TRBJ1-3 TRBV6-4
CAWSPGQANYEQYF TGTGCCTGGTCACCGGGACAGGCGAATTACGAGCAGTACTTC TRBD1 . TRBJ2-7 TRBV30
CASSIRTGDYNEQFF TGCGCCAGCAGCATACGGACAGGAGATTACAATGAGCAGTTCTTC TRBD1 . TRBJ2-1 TRBV5-1
CASSLQGYEQYF TGTGCCAGCAGTTTACAGGGCTACGAGCAGTACTTC . . TRBJ2-7 TRBV28
CASSPTGSGIGGNEQFF TGTGCCAGCAGCCCCACCGGTAGCGGGATAGGGGGCAATGAGCAGTTCTTC TRBD2 . TRBJ2-1 TRBV5-4
CASHPPGIFGYTF TGTGCCTCCCACCCCCCGGGGATCTTTGGCTACACCTTC . . TRBJ1-2 TRBV30
CASSYSNRGSGNTIYF TGTGCCAGCAGTTACTCAAACAGGGGCTCTGGAAACACCATATATTTT TRBD1 . TRBJ1-3 TRBV6-5
CASSWDRESYEQYF TGTGCCAGCAGTTGGGACAGGGAATCATACGAGCAGTACTTC TRBD1 few TRBJ2-7 TRBV6-5
CASSKGDTGELFF TGCGCCAGCAGCAAGGGAGACACCGGGGAGCTGTTTTTT . . TRBJ2-2 TRBV5-1
CASSSARANTGELFF TGTGCCAGTAGCAGCGCACGAGCGAACACCGGGGAGCTGTTTTTT . . TRBJ2-2 TRBV19
CSVATAAGNTIYF TGCAGCGTTGCGACAGCTGCTGGAAACACCATATATTTT . . TRBJ1-3 TRBV29-1
CASSEFSGPYEQYF TGTGCCAGCAGTGAGTTTAGCGGCCCCTACGAGCAGTACTTC . . TRBJ2-7 TRBV6-4
CASSLVARELFF TGCGCCAGCAGCTTGGTAGCCCGGGAGCTGTTTTTT . . TRBJ2-2 TRBV5-1
CASSARREDSPLHF TGTGCCAGCAGTGCCCGCCGGGAGGATTCACCCCTCCACTTT . . TRBJ1-6 TRBV6-1
CASSRQGVRSYEQYF TGTGCCAGCAGTAGACAGGGGGTGCGCTCCTACGAGCAGTACTTC TRBD1 . TRBJ2-7 TRBV28
CASSPAGNLNTEAFF TGTGCCAGCAGTCCTGCCGGGAACCTGAACACTGAAGCTTTCTTT . . TRBJ1-1 TRBV28
CATSRALAGGWEQYF TGTGCCACCAGCAGAGCACTAGCGGGAGGGTGGGAGCAGTACTTC TRBD2 . TRBJ2-5 TRBV15
CASSPPIADEHYNPREQYF TGTGCCAGCTCACCCCCTATAGCGGACGAACACTATAATCCTCGCGAGCAGTACTTC . . TRBJ2-7 TRBV18
CASSFRDTYGYTF TGCGCCAGCAGCTTCAGGGACACCTATGGCTACACCTTC . . TRBJ1-2 TRBV5-1
CASSVSSTGTDTQYF TGTGCCAGCAGCGTAAGCTCAACAGGCACAGATACGCAGTATTTT . . TRBJ2-3 TRBV9